The present TCR beta chain was sequenced within a study of T cells in Graves' hyperthyroidism and ophthalmopathy. Study-level background: At initial diagnosis, before any treatment had begun, peripheral blood was obtained.

What was amplified from RNA transcripts were TCR beta CDR3 regions. HTBI primers were the set used in a first-round RT-PCR of the TCR CDR3. MiXCR was run by TCRdb on the multiplex PCR reads, yielding one entry per CDR3 protein. The repertoire holds approximately 630,000 distinct CDR3 sequences, 16% seen once, with 3.5% to 4% in the top ten. With 3 bases removed from V and 2 bases from J, the gap between germline ends came to 11 bases. The CDR3 is 14 residues long. Germline V CDR1 and CDR2: SNHLY, FYNNEI. Graves' hyperthyroidism without ophthalmopathy progression within 18 months was termed stable. Pregnant or lactating patients were excluded, as were those with uncontrolled infection or other autoimmune disease. The table lists this clonotype with many counts.

The origin of this receptor is a woman in her 30s with Graves' hyperthyroidism. V is TRBV2 and J is TRBJ2-7; TRBD1 is a possible D gene (6 bases). The sample taken for sequencing was blood. This chain's CDR3 is CASSDTGIPYEQYF. CDR3 coding DNA: TGTGCCAGCAGTGACACAGGGATCCCCTACGAGCAGTACTTC.